This T cell receptor (beta chain) is drawn from a study of CD8 T cells in ankylosing spondylitis. V shed 7 bases and J 3 bases; nucleotides not matched to a gene: 16. This CDR3 has 17 residues. Looked up from germline, CDR1 is MNHEY and CDR2 is SMNVEV (reference sequence). TCRdb reprocessed the 5' RACE reads via MiXCR and lists one record per CDR3 protein. The sample carries about 160,000 distinct CDR3 sequences, approximately 20% recorded once. This clonotype was observed many times. The sequence was collected from a male donor with ankylosing spondylitis or in good health (not recorded which). This rearrangement joins TRBV27 to TRBJ2-7, with 9 bases matching TRBD2. The sequencing sample was made of blood, either unsorted or a sorted T cell fraction (not recorded which). The CDR3 bases are TGTGCCAGCATCCCCCCCCGAAAGCGGGAGGAACACTACGAGCAGTACTTC. Amino acids: CASIPPRKREEHYEQYF.